This TCR beta chain was recorded in a study of T cell responses to AZD1222 COVID-19 vaccine. The V end lost 10 bases, the J end lost 7 bases, and 14 bases lay between the germline ends. Germline V gene data show CDR1 as LNHDA and CDR2 as SQIVND (reference sequence). This CDR3 spans 11 amino acids. TCRdb's table, derived via immunoSEQ multiplex PCR, lists solely in-frame clones and lacks some. The data contain about 180,000 clones, roughly 91% of them singletons. Sequences were derived from peripheral blood, sampled 28 days after the second AZD1222 dose. This receptor was obtained from an adult who received the AZD1222 COVID-19 vaccine. This sequence joins TRBV19 and TRBJ2-7; tentatively, D is TRBD1 or TRBD2 (6 bases each). The DNA for the CDR3 is TGTGCCATCCCGGGGGCAAGGGAGCAGTACTTC. It encodes CAIPGAREQYF.